This is a list of T cell receptor beta chains from one sample in a study of early T cells in non-severe SARS-CoV-2 infection. TCRdb reprocessed the 5' RACE reads with MiXCR, giving one entry per CDR3 protein. Of some 76,000 distinct CDR3 sequences in the sample, about an eighth were seen once. Sequencing was done on a sample of whole blood. These receptors were obtained from an adult who was a healthcare worker with PCR-confirmed SARS-CoV-2 infection or an uninfected control (not recorded which). Both conserved end residues are part of each CDR3. The D gene is left open where the match is weak. Size values are once, few and many counts, or a class for expanded clones, and some rows have none.

few	TRBV2	-	TRBJ1-2	14	TGTGCCAGCAGTGAAGCGCATTCAACAGGCGGCTACACCTTC	CASSEAHSTGGYTF
many	TRBV11-2	-	TRBJ2-7	16	TGTGCCAGCAGCTCGGGGGCAGGGGGTGAATACTCCGAGCAGTACTTC	CASSSGAGGEYSEQYF
few	TRBV28	-	TRBJ1-1	17	TGTGCCAGCCCCCCCCCCGGACAGTTACCATCGAACACTGAAGCTTTCTTT	CASPPPGQLPSNTEAFF
-	TRBV7-6	-	TRBJ1-2	12	TGTGCCAGCAGCTTGAGGGGAAGTGGCTACACCTTC	CASSLRGSGYTF
few	TRBV2	-	TRBJ1-2	15	TGTGCCAGCAGTGAAGCAGCGACGGTATCCTATGGCTACACCTTC	CASSEAATVSYGYTF
many	TRBV2	-	TRBJ1-5	17	TGTGCCAGCAGTCTTCAGCCTCGACCTCGGGGTTTTCAGCCCCAGCATTTT	CASSLQPRPRGFQPQHF
few	TRBV30	TRBD1	TRBJ1-5	14	TGTGCCTGGGGATGGACAGGGCAATTACAGCCCCAGCATTTT	CAWGWTGQLQPQHF
-	TRBV12-3/TRBV12-4	TRBD1	TRBJ1-5	15	TGTGCCAGCAGTTTTAACAGGGGGAGCAATCAGCCCCAGCATTTT	CASSFNRGSNQPQHF
few	TRBV5-5	-	TRBJ2-6	17	TGTGCCAGCAGCTTGGCAATGGGCAACTCTGGGGCCAACGTCCTGACTTTC	CASSLAMGNSGANVLTF
-	TRBV20-1	-	TRBJ2-1	11	TGCAGTCAGCTTCGTGGCAATGAGCAGTTCTTC	CSQLRGNEQFF
many	TRBV29-1	TRBD1	TRBJ1-1	10	TGCAGCGTACAGGGGGCTGAAGCTTTCTTT	CSVQGAEAFF
many	TRBV29-1	-	TRBJ2-1	11	TGCAGCGCTACGCCCTCCGGTGAGCAGTTCTTC	CSATPSGEQFF
many	TRBV7-9	-	TRBJ2-5	13	TGTGCCAGCAGCTTAGCAGGGGTGGAGACCCAGTACTTC	CASSLAGVETQYF
few	TRBV6-2/TRBV6-3	-	TRBJ2-5	14	TGTGCCAGTCGCTTCGGGCCACACCAAGAGACCCAGTACTTC	CASRFGPHQETQYF
few	TRBV7-8	-	TRBJ2-5	14	TGTGCCAGCAGCCCCGGACACGCAGGAGAGACCCAGTACTTC	CASSPGHAGETQYF
-	TRBV28	-	TRBJ2-4	13	TGTGCCAGCACTAGGGGCGGGTTTAACATTCAGTACTTC	CASTRGGFNIQYF
-	TRBV23-1	TRBD1	TRBJ2-1	17	TGCGCCAGCAGTCCAAGAGGACAGGGTAGGGATTACAATGAGCAGTTCTTC	CASSPRGQGRDYNEQFF
few	TRBV29-1	TRBD1	TRBJ2-7	14	TGCAGCGTCTCCCGGACAGGACTTGCCTACGAGCAGTACTTC	CSVSRTGLAYEQYF
many	TRBV29-1	TRBD1	TRBJ1-1	12	TGCAGCGTCGCCAGACAGGGCACTGAAGCTTTCTTT	CSVARQGTEAFF
-	TRBV29-1	TRBD1	TRBJ2-3	13	TGCAGCGTTGTACAGGGGGCGGCAGATACGCAGTATTTT	CSVVQGAADTQYF
few	TRBV28	TRBD1	TRBJ1-6	17	TGTGCCAGCAGTTTATACGGGACAGGGGGCTATAATTCACCCCTCCACTTT	CASSLYGTGGYNSPLHF
few	TRBV7-9	-	TRBJ1-3	12	TGTGCCAGCAGTTCCGATCGAAACACCATATATTTT	CASSSDRNTIYF
many	TRBV5-4	-	TRBJ2-1	13	TGTGCCAGCAGCTTGGCAGGGCCCGGTGAGCAGTTCTTC	CASSLAGPGEQFF
many	TRBV6-2/TRBV6-3	-	TRBJ2-3	13	TGTGCCAGCAGTTACTCGGTGGAGGATACGCAGTATTTT	CASSYSVEDTQYF
few	TRBV29-1	-	TRBJ2-2	14	TGCAGCGTTGCGGTTAGCGTGGACACCGGGGAGCTGTTTTTT	CSVAVSVDTGELFF
many	TRBV20-1	TRBD1	TRBJ2-5	16	TGCAGTGCTAAACTACCGGGACAGGGCTACCAAGAGACCCAGTACTTC	CSAKLPGQGYQETQYF
medium-sized	TRBV30	-	TRBJ2-1	14	TGTGCCTCCTTGAGGTCCGTCTCCTACAATGAGCAGTTCTTC	CASLRSVSYNEQFF
-	TRBV29-1	-	TRBJ2-2	12	TGCAGCGTCAGGGGGGACACCGGGGAGCTGTTTTTT	CSVRGDTGELFF